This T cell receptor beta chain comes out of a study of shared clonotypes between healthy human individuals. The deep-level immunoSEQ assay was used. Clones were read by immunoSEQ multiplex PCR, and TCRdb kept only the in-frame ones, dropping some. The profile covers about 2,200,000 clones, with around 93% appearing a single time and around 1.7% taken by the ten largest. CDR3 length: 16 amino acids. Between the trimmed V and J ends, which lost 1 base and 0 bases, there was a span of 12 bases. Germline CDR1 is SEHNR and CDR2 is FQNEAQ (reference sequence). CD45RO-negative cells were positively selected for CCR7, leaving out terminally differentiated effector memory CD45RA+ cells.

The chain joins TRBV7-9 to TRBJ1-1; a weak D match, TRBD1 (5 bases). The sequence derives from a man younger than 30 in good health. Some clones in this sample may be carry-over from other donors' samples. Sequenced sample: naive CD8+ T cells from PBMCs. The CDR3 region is CASSLGGAPMNTEAFF. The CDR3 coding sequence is TGTGCCAGCAGCTTAGGAGGGGCCCCCATGAACACTGAAGCTTTCTTT.